This T cell receptor (beta chain) was documented in a study of blood T cell repertoires in COVID-19. At the level of the study: Samples came from the United States, Italy and Spain, spanning acute and convalescent COVID-19. Sources were T cells, B-cell-depleted T cells, or PBMCs; the material itself was cDNA or gDNA.

The assay was immunoSEQ multiplex PCR, and TCRdb's table has in-frame clones only and misses some. The data show roughly 90,000 clones, roughly 85% seen once. This CDR3 spans 13 amino acids. After removal of 6 bases from V and 7 bases from J, the junction contained 5 bases not matched to a gene. CDR1 SQVTM and CDR2 ANQGSEA come from the germline V gene. The chain recombines TRBV29-1 with TRBJ1-4; 10 bases are a match to TRBD1. The receptor's source is an older man with acute or convalescent COVID-19. The material sequenced was peripheral blood. The CDR3 loop reads CSVRTGGSEKLFF. In DNA form, the CDR3 reads TGCAGCGTGAGGACAGGGGGATCTGAAAAACTGTTTTTT.